Below are 29 T cell receptor beta chains sequenced from a single sample in a study of memory CD4+ T cells and cytomegalovirus serostatus. The sort gate was single viable CD3+CD4+CD8-CD45RO+ cells for memory CD4+ T cells. Assay used: immunoSEQ multiplex PCR; TCRdb lists only in-frame clones, some missing. This repertoire shows 50,000 to 60,000 clones, about four fifths found once; its top ten account for approximately 0.59%. Sequencing used memory CD4+ T cells from blood. These receptors originate from an adult in good health and CMV-seronegative.

The chain has TRBV7-2 and TRBJ1-2; weak D call: TRBD1 (6 bases). Trimming stripped 5 bases from V and 7 bases from J, with 17 bases between. CDR1 and CDR2 (germline): SGHTA, FQGNSA. The CDR3 has 14 amino acids. This chain's CDR3 is CASSNGGLASGYTF. The DNA for the CDR3 is TGTGCCAGCAGCAATGGGGGGCTGGCCAGTGGCTACACCTTC.

This sequence joins TRBV2 and TRBJ2-7, with 8 positions matching TRBD1. With 4 bases clipped from V and 1 base from J, the junction kept 0 bases outside the gene matches. The CDR3 contains 13 residues. The germline gives CDR1 SNHLY, CDR2 FYNNEI. Written as DNA, the CDR3 is TGTGCCAGCAGTGGGGACAGGTCCTACGAGCAGTACTTC. Translation gives CASSGDRSYEQYF.

The chain couples TRBV18 to TRBJ2-7; D is unresolved. Trimming shortened V by 2 bases and J by 2 bases, and 13 bases separated the two germline ends. The CDR3 is 15 amino acids. Germline CDR1 is KGHSH and CDR2 is LQKENI. The CDR3 protein is CASSPSVGSTYEQYF. The DNA of the CDR3 is TGTGCCAGCTCACCATCGGTTGGGTCAACCTACGAGCAGTACTTC. The entire variable domain, with the rest obtained from reference TRBV18 and TRBJ2-7, is as follows: NAGVMQNPRHLVRRRGQEARLRCSPMKGHSHVYWYRQLPEEGLKFMVYLQKENIIDESGMPKERFSAEFPKEGPSILRIQQVVRGDSAAYFCASSPSVGSTYEQYFGPGTRLTVT.

V gene TRBV21-1 combines with J gene TRBJ2-1; the table's TRBD1 call for D was not verified on the DNA. TRBV21-1 is assigned pseudogene status. CDR3 length: 15 amino acids. This CDR3 reads CASSKPGQGHNEQFF. CDR3 nucleotide sequence: TGTGCCAGCAGCAAGCCGGGACAGGGGCACAATGAGCAGTTCTTC.

The V call is TRBV23-1, the J call TRBJ1-2, with D perhaps matching TRBD1 (6 bases). TRBV23-1 carries the ORF label, with uncertain function. CDR3 size: 16 residues. V was pared by 4 bases and J by 6 bases, with 21 bases between. CDR3 protein: CASSLKLGGAGDGYTF. The DNA for the CDR3 is TGCGCCAGCAGTCTAAAGCTGGGGGGCGCCGGCGATGGCTACACCTTC.

The rearrangement links TRBV6-1 to TRBJ2-7; TRBD2 is a possible D gene (6 bases). Germline V gene lookup returns CDR1 MNHNS and CDR2 SASEGT. CDR3 length equals 15 residues. V was shortened by 4 bases and J by 6 bases, with 19 bases between the two germline ends. CDR3 amino acids: CASSGNVAPEGEQYF. The CDR3 nucleotides read TGTGCCAGCAGTGGAAACGTCGCCCCGGAGGGCGAGCAGTACTTC.

V gene TRBV27 combines with J gene TRBJ2-5, with a possible D match to TRBD2 (5 bases). Germline V gene lookup returns CDR1 MNHEY and CDR2 SMNVEV (reference sequence). Trimming left V 1 base short and J 1 base short, with 13 bases between. This CDR3 is 16 amino acids long. The CDR3 bases are TGTGCCAGCAGTTTATACCGAGGGAGCTCCCAAGAGACCCAGTACTTC. This codes for CASSLYRGSSQETQYF.

The table lists this clone with a few counts. The V call is TRBV6-5, the J call TRBJ2-7; D is unresolved. From germline, CDR1 is MNHEY and CDR2 SVGAGI. V was trimmed by 0 bases and J by 6 bases, leaving 15 bases between them. This CDR3 has 15 residues. Here the CDR3 DNA reads TGTGCCAGCAGTTACTCGATGGCCGGCTCCATCGAGCAGTACTTC. Residues: CASSYSMAGSIEQYF.

The table lists this clone with a count of one. The chain is built from TRBV28 and TRBJ2-2; 9 bases are shared with TRBD1. The CDR3 length is 15 residues. With V trimmed by 5 bases and J by 7 bases, 8 bases remained unmatched. Germline V CDR1 and CDR2: MDHEN, SYDVKM. This CDR3 reads CASSPGQGFGGELFF. In nucleotides, the CDR3 is TGTGCCAGCAGTCCGGGACAGGGTTTCGGCGGGGAGCTGTTTTTT.

This clone was seen more than once but under ten times. The chain combines TRBV7-9 with TRBJ1-6; D call uncertain. This CDR3 is built from 15 residues. V lost 5 bases, J lost 6 bases, and 14 bases lay in between. In germline, CDR1 is SEHNR, CDR2 FQNEAQ (reference sequence). The CDR3 is CASSLETVFNSPLHF. DNA of the CDR3: TGTGCCAGCAGCCTTGAAACAGTCTTTAATTCACCCCTCCACTTT. Using reference TRBV7-9 and TRBJ1-6 for the parts outside the CDR3, the full variable domain is DTGVSQNPRHKITKRGQNVTFRCDPISEHNRLYWYRQTLGQGPEFLTYFQNEAQLEKSRLLSDRFSAERPKGSFSTLEIQRTEQGDSAMYLCASSLETVFNSPLHFGNGTRLTVT.

The chain employs TRBV28 and TRBJ2-1; 14 bases match TRBD2. The CDR3 is made up of 17 amino acids. The ends lost 6 bases at V and 0 bases at J; junction bases unmatched: 4. Germline CDR1 is MDHEN and CDR2 is SYDVKM. CDR3: CASSRTSGGRSYNEQFF. The DNA of the CDR3 is TGTGCCAGCAGCCGGACTAGCGGGGGGCGCTCCTACAATGAGCAGTTCTTC.

The chain is built from TRBV11-2 and TRBJ2-7, with 10 nucleotides matching TRBD2. The germline gives CDR1 SGHAT, CDR2 FQNNGV. The ends lost 1 base at V and 9 bases at J; junction bases unmatched: 9. The CDR3 totals 15 residues. CDR3 in amino acids: CASSLGSSGGDPQYF. The CDR3 nucleotides read TGTGCCAGCAGCTTAGGTTCGAGCGGGGGGGATCCGCAGTACTTC.

The chain has TRBV7-3 and TRBJ2-2, with 12 bases fitting TRBD2. The CDR3 has 18 residues. With V trimmed by 2 bases and J by 4 bases, 8 bases remained unmatched. In germline, CDR1 is SGHTA, CDR2 FQGTGA. The CDR3 bases are TGTGCCAGCAGCTTACGGGGAGTGGGACTAGCGGGCACCGGGGAGCTGTTTTTT. Amino acids: CASSLRGVGLAGTGELFF.

The V gene is TRBV4-1, the J gene TRBJ2-3; no reliable D call. The germline V gene encodes CDR1 MGHRA and CDR2 YSYEKL. This CDR3 has 16 amino acids. V lost 1 base to trimming and J lost 2 bases, with 13 bases between them. The CDR3 sequence: CASSQGGIGYTDTQYF. Here the CDR3 DNA reads TGCGCCAGCAGCCAAGGTGGTATCGGCTACACAGATACGCAGTATTTT.

This sequence joins TRBV5-4 and TRBJ2-7; no firm D call. Germline CDR1 is SGHNT and CDR2 is YYREEE (reference sequence). The CDR3 totals 13 residues. V lost 4 bases, J lost 5 bases, and 13 bases lay in between. This CDR3 reads CASSAGPGHEQYF. CDR3 nucleotides: TGTGCCAGCAGCGCCGGCCCGGGCCACGAGCAGTACTTC.

This clone was recorded a few times. This chain joins TRBV6-6 and TRBJ2-7; 10 bases match TRBD1. CDR1 is MNHNY, CDR2 SVGAGI, per germline (reference sequence). Trimming took 5 bases from V and 6 from J; bases not matched to a gene: 7. The CDR3 runs 14 residues. The DNA for the CDR3 is TGTGCCAGCAGTAGCCGGGACAGGGGCGGCGAGCAGTACTTC. It is translated as CASSSRDRGGEQYF.

The chain employs TRBV19 and TRBJ2-1, with D perhaps matching TRBD2 (5 bases). The CDR3 has 15 residues. Germline lookup yields CDR1 LNHDA and CDR2 SQIVND (reference sequence). Deletions cut 3 bases from V and 9 bases from J, with 18 bases between. CDR3 in amino acids: CASSIRVLTRGEQFF. The CDR3 DNA follows: TGTGCCAGTAGTATTAGGGTTCTTACTCGGGGTGAGCAGTTCTTC. The entire variable domain, with the rest obtained from reference TRBV19 and TRBJ2-1, is as follows: DGGITQSPKYLFRKEGQNVTLSCEQNLNHDAMYWYRQDPGQGLRLIYYSQIVNDFQKGDIAEGYSVSREKKESFPLTVTSAQKNPTAFYLCASSIRVLTRGEQFFGPGTRLTVL.

The chain is built from TRBV5-1 and TRBJ1-4, with 7 bases identical to TRBD1. V lost 7 bases, J lost 7 bases, and 7 bases stayed unmatched. CDR3 size: 13 residues. Germline V CDR1 and CDR2: SGHRS, YFSETQ. The CDR3 protein is CASSDRAGEKLFF. CDR3 sequence (DNA): TGCGCCAGCTCCGACAGGGCGGGTGAAAAACTGTTTTTT.

The gene calls are TRBV19 and TRBJ2-1; a possible D gene is TRBD2 (6 bases). The V gene's germline CDR1 is LNHDA and CDR2 SQIVND (reference sequence). This CDR3 has 14 residues. V gave up 4 bases and J gave up 5 bases, with 12 bases separating them. The CDR3 protein is CASSKITSHNEQFF. CDR3 nucleotide sequence: TGTGCCAGTAGTAAAATAACTAGCCACAATGAGCAGTTCTTC.

The chain couples TRBV14 to TRBJ2-6; D not resolved. V lost 4 bases and J lost 0, with 1 base in between. This CDR3 comprises 13 residues. Germline CDR1 is SGHDN and CDR2 is FVKESK. For the CDR3, the DNA is TGTGCCAGCAGCCTCTCTGGGGCCAACGTCCTGACTTTC. This translates into CASSLSGANVLTF.

This rearrangement joins TRBV4-2 to TRBJ1-3; D is uncertain. The CDR3 covers 16 residues. Germline V gives CDR1 LGHNA, CDR2 YNFKEQ. The V end was cut by 0 bases, the J end by 3 bases, with 12 bases between. The CDR3 spells CASSQDGEGSGNTIYF. The CDR3 DNA follows: TGTGCCAGCAGCCAAGACGGTGAGGGCAGTGGAAACACCATATATTTT.

The chain employs TRBV7-9 and TRBJ2-1, with 9 bases matching TRBD1. V dropped 3 bases and J dropped 7; count of bases not matched to a gene: 7. This CDR3 is 15 amino acids long. Germline CDR1 and CDR2: SEHNR and FQNEAQ (reference sequence). The DNA of the CDR3 is TGTGCCAGCAGCTTTACAGGGGGCGCAGGGAATGAGCAGTTCTTC. Protein product: CASSFTGGAGNEQFF.

The rearrangement links TRBV5-1 to TRBJ2-5; 9 nucleotides agree with TRBD2. Germline lookup yields CDR1 SGHRS and CDR2 YFSETQ. Losses at the gene ends were 4 bases for V and 0 bases for J; bases not matched to a gene: 4. The CDR3 consists of 15 residues. In DNA, the CDR3 is TGCGCCAGCAGCGGGAGGACTAGCGACCAAGAGACCCAGTACTTC. This gives the protein CASSGRTSDQETQYF.

In nucleotides, the CDR3 is TGTGCCAGCAGCTTGGTTGCCGGGGAGCTGTTTTTT. Amino acid sequence: CASSLVAGELFF. The chain joins TRBV5-4 to TRBJ2-2; D is unclear. This CDR3 comprises 12 residues. V shed 0 bases and J shed 6 bases, with 3 bases lying between them. CDR1 is SGHNT, CDR2 YYREEE, per germline (reference sequence).

This clone was observed a handful of times. The chain carries TRBV27 and TRBJ2-7; 7 bases map to TRBD2. The length of the CDR3 is 16 residues. Losses at the gene ends were 3 bases for V and 0 bases for J; bases not matched to a gene: 8. CDR1 and CDR2 (germline): MNHEY, SMNVEV (reference sequence). CDR3 in amino acids: CASSFGAGLSSYEQYF. The CDR3 bases are TGTGCCAGCAGTTTCGGAGCGGGACTTAGCTCCTACGAGCAGTACTTC.

The chain has TRBV27 and TRBJ2-3; 8 bases align to TRBD1. CDR3 length: 15 residues. V shed 7 bases and J 4 bases; nucleotides not matched to a gene: 10. Germline V gives CDR1 MNHEY, CDR2 SMNVEV (reference sequence). Here the CDR3 reads CASNDRGHLADTQYF. The CDR3 region has the DNA TGTGCCAGCAACGACAGGGGACACCTTGCAGATACGCAGTATTTT.

The V call is TRBV6-5, the J call TRBJ2-5; 11 bases line up with TRBD2. V lost 2 bases and J lost 5; bases outside the gene matches: 4. This CDR3 is built from 15 residues. Germline CDR1 and CDR2: MNHEY and SVGAGI. CDR3 coding DNA: TGTGCCAGCAGTTACCATGGGACTAGCGGTGAGACCCAGTACTTC. Protein product: CASSYHGTSGETQYF.

The V and J genes are TRBV5-1 and TRBJ1-6; D is unresolved. V was pared by 5 bases and J by 7 bases, with 10 bases between. In germline, CDR1 is SGHRS, CDR2 YFSETQ. The CDR3 runs to 13 residues. The CDR3: CASRAEQNSPLHF. The DNA for the CDR3 is TGCGCCAGCAGGGCGGAACAAAATTCACCCCTCCACTTT.

The V call is TRBV7-2, the J call TRBJ1-5; 9 nucleotides align to TRBD1. The V and J ends lost 5 bases and 6 bases, in that order; junction bases with no gene match: 5. This CDR3 is built from 14 residues. The germline CDR1 and CDR2 sequences are SGHTA and FQGNSA. CDR3 in amino acids: CASSLTGGSQPQHF. The CDR3 DNA reads TGTGCCAGCAGCCTGACAGGGGGAAGTCAGCCCCAGCATTTT.